The T cell receptor (beta chain) under discussion was sequenced for a study of CD8 T cells in Susac syndrome. The RNA input was 0.5 to 1 ug, and it was reverse transcribed with random hexamers. TCRdb ran MiXCR on the immunoSEQ multiplex PCR reads and lists one entry per CDR3 protein. The sample records approximately 74,000 distinct CDR3 sequences, roughly 94% being singletons. The sequence was collected from a human donor with Susac syndrome. Sample: CD8+ T cells from PBMCs.

CDR3: CASTSAGTTFF. Written as DNA, the CDR3 is TGTGCCAGCACCTCAGCCGGGACCACGTTCTTC. The rearrangement joins TRBV27 to TRBJ2-1; D may be TRBD1 or TRBD2 (5 bases each). Between the trimmed V and J ends, which lost 7 bases and 15 bases, there was a span of 16 bases. The CDR3 consists of 11 residues. Germline CDR1 and CDR2: MNHEY and SMNVEV (reference sequence).